This entry features one T cell receptor beta chain sequence. The data stem from a study of blood T cell repertoires in COVID-19. Study-level information: Whether acute or convalescent, the COVID-19 samples came from the United States, Italy and Spain.

CDR1 SGHNT and CDR2 YENEEA come from the germline V gene. The V gene lost 0 bases and the J gene lost 4 bases, with 9 bases spanning the gap. This CDR3 has 14 residues. The assay was immunoSEQ multiplex PCR, and TCRdb's table has in-frame clones only and misses some. This sample has about 310,000 clones, with roughly 90% found just once. This sequence was found in a woman aged 40 to 49 who had recovered from COVID-19. The sequenced material came from PBMCs or T cells enriched from blood (not recorded which). The V call is TRBV11-3, the J call TRBJ1-1, with D possibly being TRBD1 (5 bases). The CDR3 loop is CASSLEGDSTEAFF. The CDR3 DNA reads TGTGCCAGCAGCTTAGAGGGTGACAGCACTGAAGCTTTCTTT.